This TCR beta chain was captured by sequencing in a study of regulatory and conventional T cells in RAG deficiency. Genomic DNA came from blood conventional CD4+ T cells gated CD25-low CD127-high. Using immunoSEQ multiplex PCR, the repertoire was profiled, and TCRdb retains in-frame clones only, with some absent. The top ten clones hold 0.15% to 0.2% of a sample with roughly 28,000 clones, roughly 96% of them seen once. This clone was observed a few times. These data were also filed under a second study, of regulatory T cells. Per that paper: Amplification used 52 TRBV primers and 13 TRBJ primers. Skewed V and J usage and few unique V-J pairs marked patient repertoires, most in Tregs.

This clonotype was sampled from a human donor in good health. Sequencing was done on a sample of CD25- CD4+ T cells sorted from blood.

The CDR3 is CASSEQGTGELFF. The CDR3 region has the DNA TGTGCCAGCAGTGAACAGGGGACCGGGGAGCTGTTTTTT. This rearrangement joins TRBV2 to TRBJ2-2, with a tentative D call TRBD1 (6 bases). Germline V lookup: CDR1 SNHLY, CDR2 FYNNEI. CDR3 length: 13 amino acids. V dropped 2 bases and J dropped 5 bases, with 6 bases sitting between them.